These 30 T cell receptor beta chains were sequenced from one sample in a study of control samples from healthy donors and cancer patients. Sequencing was performed with immunoSEQ multiplex PCR; in TCRdb, only in-frame clones are kept and a portion is missing. The table lists about 410,000 clones, roughly 90% of them singletons, with more than 6% in the top ten. Sequencing input: PBMCs. These receptors were taken from a man in his forties with head and neck cancer.

The CDR3 is CASSLGVSDIQYF. The CDR3 DNA reads TGTGCCAGCAGTTTAGGCGTTTCGGACATTCAGTACTTC. The chain recombines TRBV27 with TRBJ2-4; D call uncertain. V was trimmed by 2 bases and J by 8 bases, leaving 10 bases between them. From germline, CDR1 is MNHEY and CDR2 SMNVEV (reference sequence). The CDR3 consists of 13 residues.

CDR3 region: CASSQDFRGEETQYF. The CDR3 bases are TGTGCCAGCAGCCAAGACTTTAGGGGTGAGGAGACCCAGTACTTC. The rearrangement links TRBV14 to TRBJ2-5, with D tentatively TRBD1 (5 bases). Germline lookup yields CDR1 SGHDN and CDR2 FVKESK. V was clipped by 0 bases and J by 5 bases, with 13 bases between them. The CDR3 spans 15 residues.

This chain's CDR3 is CASSGTGGQGLYNQPQHF. DNA of the CDR3: TGTGCCAGCAGTGGAACGGGGGGACAGGGCCTCTACAATCAGCCCCAGCATTTT. The chain couples TRBV2 to TRBJ1-5; 9 bases map to TRBD1. With V trimmed by 4 bases and J by 3 bases, 13 bases remained unmatched. Per germline, CDR1 SNHLY and CDR2 FYNNEI. The CDR3 sequence is 18 residues long.

The CDR3 here is CATSSSLQGDNSPLHF. The CDR3 DNA is TGTGCCACCAGCAGCTCCCTTCAGGGAGATAATTCACCCCTCCACTTT. The chain employs TRBV15 and TRBJ1-6, with D tentatively TRBD1 (5 bases). CDR3 length equals 16 residues. The germline V and J ends were trimmed by 3 bases and 5 bases, with 14 bases remaining between them. Germline assignment: CDR1 LNHNV and CDR2 YYDKDF (reference sequence).

This rearrangement joins TRBV19 to TRBJ2-1; 9 bases align to TRBD2. V was clipped by 10 bases and J by 4 bases; unmatched bases: 17. The CDR3 extends over 17 amino acids. Germline V gives CDR1 LNHDA, CDR2 SQIVND (reference sequence). DNA of the CDR3: TGTGCCACCCGGATTCAGCGGGGGGACCTCCTTTACAATGAGCAGTTCTTC. Translation: CATRIQRGDLLYNEQFF. Looking up the rest from reference TRBV19 and TRBJ2-1 gives the full variable domain: DGGITQSPKYLFRKEGQNVTLSCEQNLNHDAMYWYRQDPGQGLRLIYYSQIVNDFQKGDIAEGYSVSREKKESFPLTVTSAQKNPTAFYLCATRIQRGDLLYNEQFFGPGTRLTVL.

This chain uses TRBV6-2 or TRBV6-3 with TRBJ1-5; the match to TRBD1 covers 7 bases. Losses at the gene ends were 6 bases for V and 7 bases for J; bases not matched to a gene: 9. CDR1 is MNHEY and CDR2 is SVGEGT in the germline V gene. The CDR3 sequence is 14 residues long. CDR3 amino acids: CASRPTGVGQPQHF. DNA of the CDR3: TGTGCCAGCAGACCTACAGGGGTCGGACAGCCCCAGCATTTT.

J is TRBJ2-7 and V is TRBV7-6; 12 bases fit TRBD1. V shed 1 base and J 2 bases; nucleotides not matched to a gene: 3. The CDR3 has 16 residues. CDR1 SGHVS and CDR2 FNYEAQ come from the germline V gene. The CDR3 loop reads CASSLEGQGAAYEQYF. The CDR3, as DNA: TGTGCCAGCAGCTTAGAGGGACAGGGGGCCGCCTACGAGCAGTACTTC.

The V and J genes are TRBV6-5 and TRBJ1-2; D might be TRBD1 (5 bases). In germline, CDR1 is MNHEY, CDR2 SVGAGI. There are 12 residues in the CDR3. V lost 7 bases, J lost 6 bases, and 12 bases lay in between. Written as DNA, the CDR3 is TGTGCCAGCAAAGGGGCTTTAGATGGCTACACCTTC. This gives the protein CASKGALDGYTF.

The chain has TRBV7-2 and TRBJ1-4; D may be TRBD1 (5 bases). The CDR3 loop spans 14 amino acids. Trimming removed 4 bases from V and 5 bases from J, with 11 bases in between. Germline CDR1 and CDR2: SGHTA and FQGNSA. Here the CDR3 reads CASSWSGRNEKLFF. The CDR3 region has the DNA TGTGCCAGCAGCTGGTCGGGGCGGAATGAAAAACTGTTTTTT.

The chain recombines TRBV2 with TRBJ1-1; 8 bases match TRBD1. CDR1 is SNHLY and CDR2 is FYNNEI in the germline V gene. This CDR3 contains 14 residues. After removal of 8 bases from V and 5 bases from J, the junction contained 10 bases not matched to a gene. The DNA of the CDR3 is TGTGCCAGCCAGACAGGGGTCCTTTGGACTGAAGCTTTCTTT. Its translation is CASQTGVLWTEAFF.

The chain couples TRBV10-3 to TRBJ1-1, with 8 nucleotides matching TRBD1. Germline V gene sequence: CDR1 ENHRY, CDR2 SYGVKD. This CDR3 spans 14 amino acids. V shed 4 bases, J shed 1 base, and the junction held 2 bases outside the gene matches. CDR3 residues: CAISVTGANTEAFF. CDR3 sequence (DNA): TGTGCCATCAGTGTGACAGGGGCGAACACTGAAGCTTTCTTT.

The sample holds one count of this clone. The chain combines TRBV7-8 with TRBJ1-1; D is unresolved. The CDR3 loop spans 16 amino acids. Trimming cost V 1 base and J 1 base, with 13 bases left between them. Looked up from germline, CDR1 is SGHVS and CDR2 is FQNEAQ. CDR3 region: CASSLDPDWENTEAFF. The CDR3 DNA reads as TGTGCCAGCAGCTTAGACCCCGACTGGGAGAACACTGAAGCTTTCTTT.

This CDR3 is CASSLTKLKGLAGATDTQYF. Written as DNA, the CDR3 is TGTGCCAGCAGCTTAACCAAACTAAAAGGGCTAGCGGGAGCTACAGATACGCAGTATTTT. The chain uses TRBV7-6 and TRBJ2-3, with TRBD2 matching over 10 bases. The CDR3 runs to 20 residues. Germline values: CDR1 SGHVS, CDR2 FNYEAQ. Trimming took 2 bases from V and 3 from J; bases not matched to a gene: 17.

This chain uses TRBV6-5 with TRBJ2-1, with 8 bases matching TRBD2. The CDR3 loop spans 15 amino acids. CDR1 and CDR2 (germline): MNHEY, SVGAGI. The ends lost 0 bases at V and 6 bases at J; junction bases unmatched: 4. DNA of the CDR3: TGTGCCAGCAGTTACTCGTCCAGCGGGAGCAATGAGCAGTTCTTC. Residues: CASSYSSSGSNEQFF.

The gene calls are TRBV28 and TRBJ2-2; no clear D gene. This CDR3 spans 13 amino acids. Looked up from germline, CDR1 is MDHEN and CDR2 is SYDVKM. V lost 4 bases to trimming and J lost 1 base, with 4 bases between them. The CDR3 loop reads CASSSENTGELFF. The DNA for the CDR3 is TGTGCCAGCAGTTCTGAGAACACCGGGGAGCTGTTTTTT.

This clone was observed a single time. CDR3 residues: CASSLEDRGADEQYF. The DNA for the CDR3 is TGCGCCAGCAGCTTGGAAGACAGGGGGGCCGACGAGCAGTACTTC. This chain uses TRBV5-1 with TRBJ2-7; the match to TRBD1 covers 9 bases. Germline CDR1 is SGHRS and CDR2 is YFSETQ. This CDR3 region has 15 residues. The J segment lost 5 bases and the V segment lost 0 bases, leaving 6 bases of the junction unmatched.

V and J are TRBV30 and TRBJ2-3; D is undetermined. The germline CDR1 and CDR2 sequences are GTSNPN and SVGIG (reference sequence). Trimming stripped 0 bases from V and 4 bases from J, with 17 bases between. The CDR3 covers 16 residues. The CDR3 bases are TGTGCCTGGAGTGTCCCCACACCGCTTGGGCCAGATACGCAGTATTTT. This translates into CAWSVPTPLGPDTQYF.

The chain employs TRBV7-3 and TRBJ2-1, with a possible D match to TRBD2 (7 bases). Germline V gene sequence: CDR1 SGHTA, CDR2 FQGTGA. The CDR3 length is 17 residues. V was pared by 1 base and J by 0 bases, with 13 bases between. The CDR3 reads CASSLMGGPSSYNEQFF. DNA for the CDR3: TGTGCCAGCAGCTTAATGGGGGGGCCAAGCTCCTACAATGAGCAGTTCTTC.

The chain joins TRBV6-2 or TRBV6-3 to TRBJ2-7; D unresolved. CDR1 and CDR2 (germline): MNHEY, SVGEGT. The CDR3 is made up of 15 amino acids. The ends were cut back, 5 bases at V and 0 bases at J, with 14 bases in the middle. Here the CDR3 DNA reads TGTGCCAGCAGTCCCAGCGTGACGAGCTCCTACGAGCAGTACTTC. It translates to CASSPSVTSSYEQYF.

The V call is TRBV5-1, the J call TRBJ2-1, with D possibly being TRBD1 (6 bases). CDR1 and CDR2 (germline): SGHRS, YFSETQ. V gave up 4 bases and J gave up 5 bases, with 13 bases separating them. The CDR3 is 14 amino acids. The DNA for the CDR3 is TGCGCCAGCAGCCCGCAGGGGTGGGACAATGAGCAGTTCTTC. Residues: CASSPQGWDNEQFF. The complete variable domain, with remaining parts taken from reference TRBV5-1 and TRBJ2-1, reads KAGVTQTPRYLIKTRGQQVTLSCSPISGHRSVSWYQQTPGQGLQFLFEYFSETQRNKGNFPGRFSGRQFSNSRSEMNVSTLELGDSALYLCASSPQGWDNEQFFGPGTRLTVL.

About this clone itself: The same CDR3 can be traced to other DNA sequences in this sample. The CDR3 nucleotides are TGTGCCCTGGGGAGGGGTTATGAGCAGTTCTTC. Translating gives CALGRGYEQFF. The chain couples TRBV27 to TRBJ2-1, with 7 bases aligning to TRBD2. Germline CDR1 is MNHEY and CDR2 is SMNVEV (reference sequence). V lost 11 bases to trimming and J lost 8 bases; unmatched junction nucleotides: 6. The CDR3 extends over 11 amino acids.

The rearrangement joins TRBV12-3 or TRBV12-4 to TRBJ2-6; D perhaps matches TRBD1 (6 bases). V lost 10 bases and J 1 base, leaving 8 bases between the germline ends. The CDR3 loop spans 13 amino acids. The CDR3 region has the DNA TGTGCCAACAGGGCTTCTGGGGCCAACGTCCTGACTTTC. Its translation is CANRASGANVLTF.

This clone was seen only once. The chain couples TRBV19 to TRBJ2-7; 9 bases align to TRBD1. Germline lookup yields CDR1 LNHDA and CDR2 SQIVND (reference sequence). V dropped 2 bases and J dropped 7; count of bases not matched to a gene: 9. The CDR3 extends over 15 amino acids. The CDR3 DNA is TGTGCCAGTAGTATATTGGGACAGGGAAGGGGGGAGCAGTACTTC. Protein sequence: CASSILGQGRGEQYF. The whole variable domain, filled in from reference TRBV19 and TRBJ2-7, reads DGGITQSPKYLFRKEGQNVTLSCEQNLNHDAMYWYRQDPGQGLRLIYYSQIVNDFQKGDIAEGYSVSREKKESFPLTVTSAQKNPTAFYLCASSILGQGRGEQYFGPGTRLTVT.

The chain employs TRBV6-6 and TRBJ2-7; 11 bases match TRBD2. This CDR3 has 16 residues. V shed 2 bases and J 3 bases; nucleotides not matched to a gene: 6. Germline V lookup: CDR1 MNHNY, CDR2 SVGAGI (reference sequence). The CDR3, as DNA: TGTGCCAGCAGTTACCTGACTAGCGGGATGGACTACGAGCAGTACTTC. It codes for CASSYLTSGMDYEQYF.

This sequence joins TRBV6-5 and TRBJ1-2; no firm D call. This CDR3 has 13 amino acids. Germline CDR1 and CDR2: MNHEY and SVGAGI. Trimming shortened V by 6 bases and J by 8 bases, and 16 bases separated the two germline ends. CDR3 nucleotide sequence: TGTGCCAGCAGCCCCCAGGCAGTCGGCGGCTACACCTTC. Translation: CASSPQAVGGYTF.

The rearrangement links TRBV20-1 to TRBJ1-4; no clear D gene. CDR1 and CDR2 (germline): DFQATT, SNEGSKA (reference sequence). V lost 3 bases, J lost 4 bases, and 6 bases lay in between. This CDR3 has 12 residues. The CDR3 DNA reads as TGCAGTGCTAGTCAGTATAATGAAAAACTGTTTTTT. Protein product: CSASQYNEKLFF.

The chain couples TRBV18 to TRBJ2-3; no firm D call. Trimming cost V 1 base and J 1 base, with 9 bases left between them. This CDR3 contains 15 residues. The germline gives CDR1 KGHSH, CDR2 LQKENI. CDR3 sequence reads: CASSPLGAGTDTQYF. DNA of the CDR3: TGTGCCAGCTCACCACTGGGTGCCGGCACAGATACGCAGTATTTT.

The genes are TRBV6-6 and TRBJ1-4, with 7 bases identical to TRBD1. Germline V CDR1 and CDR2: MNHNY, SVGAGI (reference sequence). V trimming: 8 bases; J trimming: 1 base; junction bases outside the gene matches: 4. The CDR3 has 14 residues. CDR3 DNA: TGTGCCAGCTGGAACAGGGGAACTAATGAAAAACTGTTTTTT. Its translation is CASWNRGTNEKLFF.

This sequence joins TRBV9 and TRBJ2-1; tentatively, D is TRBD1 (6 bases). In germline, CDR1 is SGDLS, CDR2 YYNGEE. The CDR3 is 14 residues long. The V and J ends lost 4 bases and 8 bases respectively, with 16 bases between them. The CDR3 loop is CASSNPVGADEQFF. The CDR3 DNA reads as TGTGCCAGCAGCAACCCCGTGGGGGCGGATGAGCAGTTCTTC.

This sequence joins TRBV27 and TRBJ2-3; 11 bases agree with TRBD2. This CDR3 is built from 16 residues. Germline CDR1 and CDR2: MNHEY and SMNVEV (reference sequence). Trimming at V came to 4 bases and at J to 4 bases, leaving 7 bases not matched to a gene. The DNA for the CDR3 is TGTGCCAGCAGTTCTAAGACTAGCGGGAATTCAGATACGCAGTATTTT. Translated, it gives CASSSKTSGNSDTQYF.